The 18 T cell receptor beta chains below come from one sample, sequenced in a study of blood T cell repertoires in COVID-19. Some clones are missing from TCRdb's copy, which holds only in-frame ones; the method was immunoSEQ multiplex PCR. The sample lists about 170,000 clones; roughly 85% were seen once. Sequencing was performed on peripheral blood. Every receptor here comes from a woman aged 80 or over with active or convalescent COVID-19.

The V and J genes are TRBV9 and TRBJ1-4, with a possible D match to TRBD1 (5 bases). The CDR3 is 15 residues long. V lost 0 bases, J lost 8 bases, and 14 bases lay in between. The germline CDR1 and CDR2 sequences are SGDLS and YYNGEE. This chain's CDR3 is CASSVARGNGEKLFF. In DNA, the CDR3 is TGTGCCAGCAGCGTAGCAAGGGGAAATGGGGAAAAACTGTTTTTT.

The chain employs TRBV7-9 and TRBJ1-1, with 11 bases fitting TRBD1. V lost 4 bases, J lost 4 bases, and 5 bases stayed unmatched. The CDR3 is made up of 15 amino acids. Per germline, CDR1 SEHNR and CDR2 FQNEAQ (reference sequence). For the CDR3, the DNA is TGTGCCAGCAGCTCCGGACAGGGGGCTCTCACTGAAGCTTTCTTT. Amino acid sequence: CASSSGQGALTEAFF.

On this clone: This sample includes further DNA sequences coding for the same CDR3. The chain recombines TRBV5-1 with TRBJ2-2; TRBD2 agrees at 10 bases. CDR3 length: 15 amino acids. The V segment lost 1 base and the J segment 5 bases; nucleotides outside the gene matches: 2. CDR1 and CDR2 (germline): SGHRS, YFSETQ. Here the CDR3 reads CASSLRLAGTGELFF. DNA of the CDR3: TGCGCCAGCAGCTTGCGACTAGCGGGTACCGGGGAGCTGTTTTTT.

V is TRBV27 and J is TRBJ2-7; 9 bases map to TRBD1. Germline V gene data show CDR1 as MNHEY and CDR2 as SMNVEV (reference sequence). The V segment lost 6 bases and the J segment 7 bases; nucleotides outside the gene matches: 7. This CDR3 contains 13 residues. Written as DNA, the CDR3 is TGTGCCAGCAGGACACAGGGGGCGGTAGAGCAGTACTTC. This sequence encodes CASRTQGAVEQYF.

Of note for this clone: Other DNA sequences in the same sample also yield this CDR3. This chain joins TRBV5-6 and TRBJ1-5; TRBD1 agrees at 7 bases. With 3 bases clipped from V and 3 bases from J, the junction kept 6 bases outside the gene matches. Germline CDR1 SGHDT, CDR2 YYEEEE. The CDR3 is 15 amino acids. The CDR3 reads CASSSRDSINQPQHF. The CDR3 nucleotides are TGTGCCAGCAGCTCGAGGGACAGTATCAATCAGCCCCAGCATTTT.

As DNA, the CDR3 is TGCAGCGCCCTGGGGGCCTATGGCTACACCTTC. This translates into CSALGAYGYTF. This sequence joins TRBV20-1 and TRBJ1-2; a weak D match, TRBD1 (6 bases). The V gene's germline CDR1 is DFQATT and CDR2 SNEGSKA (reference sequence). The CDR3 consists of 11 residues.

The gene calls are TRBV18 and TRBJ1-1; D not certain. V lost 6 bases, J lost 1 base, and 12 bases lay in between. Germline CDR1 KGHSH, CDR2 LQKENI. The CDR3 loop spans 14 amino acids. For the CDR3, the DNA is TGTGCCAGCTCCTATGACTGGCCGAACACTGAAGCTTTCTTT. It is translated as CASSYDWPNTEAFF.

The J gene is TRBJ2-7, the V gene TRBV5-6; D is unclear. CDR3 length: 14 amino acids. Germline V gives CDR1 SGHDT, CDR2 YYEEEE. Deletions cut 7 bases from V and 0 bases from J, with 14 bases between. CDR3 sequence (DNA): TGTGCCAGCTCTTCCACGATGAGCTCCTACGAGCAGTACTTC. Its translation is CASSSTMSSYEQYF.

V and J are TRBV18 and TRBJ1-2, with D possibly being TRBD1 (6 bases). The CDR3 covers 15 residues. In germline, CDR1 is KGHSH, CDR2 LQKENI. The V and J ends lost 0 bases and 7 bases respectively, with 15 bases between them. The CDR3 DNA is TGTGCCAGCTCACCACCAGTACAGGGTTTTGCTGGCTACACCTTC. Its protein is CASSPPVQGFAGYTF.

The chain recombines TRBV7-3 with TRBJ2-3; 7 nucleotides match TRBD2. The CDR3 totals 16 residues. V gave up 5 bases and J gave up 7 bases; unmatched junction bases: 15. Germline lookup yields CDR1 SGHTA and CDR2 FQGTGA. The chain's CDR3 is CASSQVGGSGMNTQYF. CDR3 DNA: TGTGCCAGCAGCCAAGTCGGCGGGAGCGGGATGAATACGCAGTATTTT.

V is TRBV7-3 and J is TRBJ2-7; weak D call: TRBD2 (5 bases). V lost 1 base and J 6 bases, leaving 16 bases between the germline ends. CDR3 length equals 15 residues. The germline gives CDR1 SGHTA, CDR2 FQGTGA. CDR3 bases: TGTGCCAGCAGCTTAAACGGCGGGTCATTGACCGAGCAGTACTTC. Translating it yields CASSLNGGSLTEQYF.

CDR3 region: CASSLAPTGSNQPQHF. CDR3 DNA sequence: TGCGCCAGCAGCTTGGCGCCGACAGGGAGCAATCAGCCCCAGCATTTT. The genes are TRBV5-1 and TRBJ1-5; 7 nucleotides align to TRBD1. Germline values: CDR1 SGHRS, CDR2 YFSETQ. Losses at the gene ends were 0 bases for V and 1 base for J; bases not matched to a gene: 4. This CDR3 is 16 amino acids long.

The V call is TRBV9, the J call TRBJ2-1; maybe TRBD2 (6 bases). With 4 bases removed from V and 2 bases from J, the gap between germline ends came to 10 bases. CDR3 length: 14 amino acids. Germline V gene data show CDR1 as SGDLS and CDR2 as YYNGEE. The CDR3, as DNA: TGTGCCAGCAGCACTACTAGCACCTACAATGAGCAGTTCTTC. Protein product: CASSTTSTYNEQFF.

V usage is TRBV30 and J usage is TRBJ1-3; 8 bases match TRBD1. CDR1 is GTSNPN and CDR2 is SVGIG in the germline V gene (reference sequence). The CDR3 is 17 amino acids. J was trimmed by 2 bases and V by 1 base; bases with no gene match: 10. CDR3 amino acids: CAWSGTPNRGTGNTIYF. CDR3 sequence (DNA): TGTGCCTGGAGTGGTACGCCGAACAGGGGGACTGGAAACACCATATATTTT. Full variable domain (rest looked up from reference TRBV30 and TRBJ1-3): SQTIHQWPATLVQPVGSPLSLECTVEGTSNPNLYWYRQAAGRGLQLLFYSVGIGQISSEVPQNLSASRPQDRQFILSSKKLLLSDSGFYLCAWSGTPNRGTGNTIYFGEGSWLTVV.

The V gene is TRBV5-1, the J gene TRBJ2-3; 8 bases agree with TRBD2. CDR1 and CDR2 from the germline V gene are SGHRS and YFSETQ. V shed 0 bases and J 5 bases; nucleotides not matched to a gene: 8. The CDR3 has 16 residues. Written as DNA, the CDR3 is TGCGCCAGCAGCTTGGTAAGCGGGAGAGGTAGAGATACGCAGTATTTT. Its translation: CASSLVSGRGRDTQYF.

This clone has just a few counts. This CDR3 reads CASTGTTDTQYF. The DNA of the CDR3 is TGTGCCAGTACCGGGACTACCGATACGCAGTATTTT. V gene TRBV19 combines with J gene TRBJ2-3; 7 nucleotides align to TRBD2. From germline, CDR1 is LNHDA and CDR2 SQIVND (reference sequence). The V gene end was trimmed by 7 bases and the J gene end by 6 bases; junction bases not matched to a gene: 4. This CDR3 contains 12 residues.

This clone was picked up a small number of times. DNA of the CDR3: TGTGCCACCAGTGACGCAGGCTCCAGCACAGATACGCAGTATTTT. Its protein is CATSDAGSSTDTQYF. The rearrangement uses TRBV24-1 and TRBJ2-3; D unclear. The V and J ends lost 4 bases and 0 bases respectively, with 10 bases between them. The CDR3 extends over 15 amino acids. Germline loops: CDR1 KGHDR, CDR2 SFDVKD.

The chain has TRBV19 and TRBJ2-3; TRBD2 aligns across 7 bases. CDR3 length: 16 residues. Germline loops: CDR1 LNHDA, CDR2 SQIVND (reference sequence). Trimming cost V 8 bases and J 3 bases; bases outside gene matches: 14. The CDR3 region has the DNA TGTGCCAGTGCTGTTTCCCCGCGGGAGAGGACAGATACGCAGTATTTT. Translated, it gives CASAVSPRERTDTQYF.